This record covers a single T cell receptor beta chain. Its cognate antigen is unknown. TCRdb reprocessed the reads via MiXCR and lists one record per CDR3 protein. The sample has just under 550,000 distinct CDR3 sequences, 26% seen once. The record originates from a study of T cell repertoires in cytomegalovirus infection. Study as a whole: CMV infection and matching HLA type were both indicated by public TCR beta signatures.

The CDR3 spans 14 residues. The germline V gene has CDR1 MNHNY and CDR2 SVGAGI (reference sequence). Trimming took 8 bases from V and 3 from J; bases not matched to a gene: 7. Findings and limits, study-wide: HLA-C-restricted TCR beta clonotypes specific for CMV led the ex vivo response. Carriers of CMV plus the relevant HLA were identified by cumulative public TCR beta family frequency.

The sequenced sample was PBMCs. The chain joins TRBV6-6 to TRBJ2-7, with TRBD2 identical over 10 bases. This sequence was found in a human donor in good health (CMV status not recorded). Some clones in this sample may be carry-over from other donors' samples. This chain's CDR3 is CASVLSSGSYEQYF. CDR3 bases: TGTGCCAGCGTGCTGTCTAGCGGGAGCTACGAGCAGTACTTC.